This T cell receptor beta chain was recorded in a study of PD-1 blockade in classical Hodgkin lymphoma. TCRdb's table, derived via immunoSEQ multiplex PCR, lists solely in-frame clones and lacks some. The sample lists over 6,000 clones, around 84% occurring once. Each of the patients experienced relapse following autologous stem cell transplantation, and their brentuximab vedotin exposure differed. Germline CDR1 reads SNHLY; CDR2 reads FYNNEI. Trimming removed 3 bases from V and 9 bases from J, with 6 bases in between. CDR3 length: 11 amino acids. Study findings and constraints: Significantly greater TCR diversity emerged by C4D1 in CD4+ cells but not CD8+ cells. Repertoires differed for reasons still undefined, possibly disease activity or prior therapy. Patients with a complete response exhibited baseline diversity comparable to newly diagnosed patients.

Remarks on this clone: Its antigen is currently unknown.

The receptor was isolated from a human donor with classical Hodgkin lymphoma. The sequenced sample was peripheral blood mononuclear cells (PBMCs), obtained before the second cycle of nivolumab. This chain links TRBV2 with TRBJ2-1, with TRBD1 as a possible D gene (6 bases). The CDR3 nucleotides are TGTGCCAGCAGTGACAGGGGTGAGCAGTTCTTC. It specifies CASSDRGEQFF.